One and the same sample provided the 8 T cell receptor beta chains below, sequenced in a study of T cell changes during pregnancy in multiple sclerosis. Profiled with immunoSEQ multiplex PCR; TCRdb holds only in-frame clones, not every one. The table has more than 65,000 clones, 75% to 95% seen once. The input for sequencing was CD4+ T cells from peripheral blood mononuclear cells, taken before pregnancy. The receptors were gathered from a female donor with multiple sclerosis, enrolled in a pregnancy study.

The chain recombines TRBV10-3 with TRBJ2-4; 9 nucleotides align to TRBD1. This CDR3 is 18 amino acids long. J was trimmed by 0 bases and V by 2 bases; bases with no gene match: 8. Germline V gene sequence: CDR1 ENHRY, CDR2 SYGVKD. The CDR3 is CAISEDRGISLAKNIQYF. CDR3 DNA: TGTGCCATCAGTGAGGACAGGGGGATCAGCCTAGCCAAAAACATTCAGTACTTC.

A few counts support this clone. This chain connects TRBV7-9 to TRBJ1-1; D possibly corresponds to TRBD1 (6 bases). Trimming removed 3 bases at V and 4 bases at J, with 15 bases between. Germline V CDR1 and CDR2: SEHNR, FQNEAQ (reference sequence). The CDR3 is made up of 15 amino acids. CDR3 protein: CASSLSGGLGTEAFF. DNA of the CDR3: TGTGCCAGCAGCTTGTCTGGGGGCTTGGGCACTGAAGCTTTCTTT.

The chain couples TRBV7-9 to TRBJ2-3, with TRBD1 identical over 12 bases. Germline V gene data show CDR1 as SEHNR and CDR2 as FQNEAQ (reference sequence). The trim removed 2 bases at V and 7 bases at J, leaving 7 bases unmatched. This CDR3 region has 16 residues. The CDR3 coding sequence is TGTGCCAGCAGCTTATCCGGGACAGGGGGCTTCCATACGCAGTATTTT. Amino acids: CASSLSGTGGFHTQYF.

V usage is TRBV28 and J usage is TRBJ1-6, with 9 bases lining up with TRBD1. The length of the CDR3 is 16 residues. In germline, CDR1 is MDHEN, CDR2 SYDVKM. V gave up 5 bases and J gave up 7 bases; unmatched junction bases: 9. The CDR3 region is CASSPGTGIPNSPLHF. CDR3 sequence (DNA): TGTGCCAGCAGTCCCGGGACAGGGATCCCAAATTCACCCCTCCACTTT.

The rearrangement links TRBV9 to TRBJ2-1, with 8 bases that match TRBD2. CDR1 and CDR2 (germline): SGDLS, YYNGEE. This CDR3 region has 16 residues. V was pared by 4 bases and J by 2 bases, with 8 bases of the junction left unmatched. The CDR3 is CASSPLGGLAYNEQFF. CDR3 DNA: TGTGCCAGCAGCCCCTTGGGGGGACTAGCCTACAATGAGCAGTTCTTC.

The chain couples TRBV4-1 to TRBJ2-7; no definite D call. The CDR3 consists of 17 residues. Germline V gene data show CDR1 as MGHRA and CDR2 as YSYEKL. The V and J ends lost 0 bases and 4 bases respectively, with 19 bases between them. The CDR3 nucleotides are TGCGCCAGCAGCCAAGATCGTGGCCTCGCCAAGACTTACGAGCAGTACTTC. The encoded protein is CASSQDRGLAKTYEQYF.

The CDR3 here is CASRRQAYNSPLHF. DNA for the CDR3: TGTGCCAGCAGACGACAAGCCTATAATTCACCCCTCCACTTT. The chain joins TRBV6-5 to TRBJ1-6, with D hard to call. Germline CDR1 reads MNHEY; CDR2 reads SVGAGI. Trimming cost V 6 bases and J 2 bases, with 8 bases left between them. This CDR3 region has 14 residues.

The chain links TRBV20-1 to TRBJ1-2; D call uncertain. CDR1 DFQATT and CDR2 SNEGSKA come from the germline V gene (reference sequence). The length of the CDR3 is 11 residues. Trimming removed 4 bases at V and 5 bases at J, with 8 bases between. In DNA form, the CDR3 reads TGCAGTGCTATTCTTCTTTATGGCTACACCTTC. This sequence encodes CSAILLYGYTF.